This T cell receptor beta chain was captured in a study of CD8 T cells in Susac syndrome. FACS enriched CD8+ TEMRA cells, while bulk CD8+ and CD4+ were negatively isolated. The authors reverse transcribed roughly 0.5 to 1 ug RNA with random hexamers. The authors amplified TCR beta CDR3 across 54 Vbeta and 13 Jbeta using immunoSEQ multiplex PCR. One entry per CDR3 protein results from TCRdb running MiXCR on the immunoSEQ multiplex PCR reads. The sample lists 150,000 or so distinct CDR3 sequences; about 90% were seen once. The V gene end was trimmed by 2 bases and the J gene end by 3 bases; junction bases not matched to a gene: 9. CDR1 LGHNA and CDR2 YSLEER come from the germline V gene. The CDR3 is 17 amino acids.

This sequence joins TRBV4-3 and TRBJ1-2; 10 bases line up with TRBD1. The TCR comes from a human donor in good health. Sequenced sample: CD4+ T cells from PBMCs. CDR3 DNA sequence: TGCGCCAGCAGCCAACAACCGCCGGGACAGGGGCACTATGGCTACACCTTC. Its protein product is CASSQQPPGQGHYGYTF.